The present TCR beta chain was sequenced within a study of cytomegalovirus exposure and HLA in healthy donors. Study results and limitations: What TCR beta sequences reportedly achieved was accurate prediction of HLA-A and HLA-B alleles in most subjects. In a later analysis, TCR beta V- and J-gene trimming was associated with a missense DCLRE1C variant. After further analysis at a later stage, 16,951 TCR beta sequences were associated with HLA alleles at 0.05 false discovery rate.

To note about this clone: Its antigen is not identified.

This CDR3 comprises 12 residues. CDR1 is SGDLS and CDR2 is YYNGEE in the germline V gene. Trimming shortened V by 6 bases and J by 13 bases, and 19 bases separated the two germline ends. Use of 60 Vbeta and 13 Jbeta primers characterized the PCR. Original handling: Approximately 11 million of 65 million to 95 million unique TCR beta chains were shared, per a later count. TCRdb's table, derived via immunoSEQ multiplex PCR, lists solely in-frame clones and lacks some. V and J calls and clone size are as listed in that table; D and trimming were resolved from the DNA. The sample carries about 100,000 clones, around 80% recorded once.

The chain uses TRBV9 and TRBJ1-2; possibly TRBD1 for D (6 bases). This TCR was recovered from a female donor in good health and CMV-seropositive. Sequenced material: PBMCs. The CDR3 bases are TGTGCCAGCAAGGGGGGGGGCGGTTGTTCCACCTTC. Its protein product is CASKGGGGCSTF.